What follows is one T cell receptor (beta chain) and its context. These data belong to a study of blood T cell repertoires in COVID-19. Study-wide context: The origin of the acute and convalescent COVID-19 samples was the United States, Italy and Spain.

Germline assignment: CDR1 SSHAT and CDR2 FNYEAQ (reference sequence). Trimming cost V 2 bases and J 5 bases, with 10 bases left between them. The CDR3 contains 13 residues. Method: immunoSEQ multiplex PCR; TCRdb's copy keeps in-frame clones and lacks some. Here the sample spans 200,000 to 250,000 clones, under 90% being singletons. The specimen was peripheral blood. The chain recombines TRBV7-7 with TRBJ2-7; no clear D. The TCR originated in an elderly woman with COVID-19, enrolled during active disease. The CDR3 nucleotides are TGTGCCAGCAGCTTAAATTCAGAGGACGAGCAGTACTTC. As protein: CASSLNSEDEQYF.